The next 11 T cell receptor beta chains were all read from a single sample in a study of blood T cell repertoires in COVID-19. Produced via immunoSEQ multiplex PCR; TCRdb's table is partial and in-frame only. The table records 260,000 or so clones, over 75% of them present only once. Sequenced: peripheral blood. These receptors originate from a human donor in a cohort sampled during active COVID-19.

The chain uses TRBV7-2 and TRBJ2-5; 9 nucleotides match TRBD2. This CDR3 is 15 amino acids long. V was clipped by 5 bases and J by 5 bases; unmatched bases: 9. Germline V CDR1 and CDR2: SGHTA, FQGNSA. CDR3 sequence (DNA): TGTGCCAGCAGCGGCCAGGGACTAGCTGGGGAGACCCAGTACTTC. Amino acid sequence: CASSGQGLAGETQYF.

J is TRBJ1-6 and V is TRBV19; 7 bases map to TRBD1. CDR3 length: 14 residues. Germline CDR1 is LNHDA and CDR2 is SQIVND (reference sequence). The V and J ends lost 7 bases and 9 bases, in that order; junction bases with no gene match: 9. The CDR3 DNA sequence: TGTGCCAGTACCCAGGGGGTTAGCAGTTCACCCCTCCACTTT. This encodes CASTQGVSSSPLHF. Using reference TRBV19 and TRBJ1-6 for the parts outside the CDR3, the full variable domain is DGGITQSPKYLFRKEGQNVTLSCEQNLNHDAMYWYRQDPGQGLRLIYYSQIVNDFQKGDIAEGYSVSREKKESFPLTVTSAQKNPTAFYLCASTQGVSSSPLHFGNGTRLTVT.

CDR3 DNA sequence: TGTGCCAGTACCATACCGGGTAAAAGGGGAAACTATGGCTACACCTTC. Protein sequence: CASTIPGKRGNYGYTF. V gene TRBV19 combines with J gene TRBJ1-2; weak D call: TRBD1 (5 bases). V was clipped by 7 bases and J by 2 bases, with 20 bases between them. The CDR3 extends over 16 amino acids. Germline CDR1 LNHDA, CDR2 SQIVND (reference sequence).

This clone was observed once. The V call is TRBV7-8, the J call TRBJ2-1, with D possibly being TRBD1 (7 bases). This CDR3 is built from 14 residues. The V gene's germline CDR1 is SGHVS and CDR2 FQNEAQ. Trimming stripped 2 bases from V and 8 bases from J, with 13 bases between. This chain's CDR3 is CASSLRQGGHEQFF. For the CDR3, the DNA is TGTGCCAGCAGCTTAAGGCAGGGGGGACATGAGCAGTTCTTC.

This clone was seen just once. The rearrangement joins TRBV21-1 to TRBJ2-7; TRBD2, the D gene given by the table, was not confirmed from the DNA. TRBV21-1 is assigned pseudogene status. The length of the CDR3 is 14 residues. The CDR3: CASRAGQGIYEQYF. The CDR3 DNA reads as TGTGCCAGCAGGGCGGGGCAAGGAATCTACGAGCAGTACTTC.

The V gene is TRBV4-1, the J gene TRBJ2-7; 7 bases are a match to TRBD2. With V trimmed by 1 base and J by 6 bases, 12 bases remained unmatched. This CDR3 region has 16 residues. Germline values: CDR1 MGHRA, CDR2 YSYEKL. The CDR3 spells CASSQGPQGGEGEQYF. CDR3 in DNA: TGCGCCAGCAGCCAAGGCCCCCAGGGAGGGGAGGGCGAGCAGTACTTC.

The J gene is TRBJ1-4, the V gene TRBV12-3 or TRBV12-4, with 7 nucleotides matching TRBD1. V lost 3 bases and J lost 8; bases outside the gene matches: 3. The CDR3 has 13 residues. CDR3 amino acids: CASSFRQGEKLFF. The CDR3 DNA sequence: TGTGCCAGCAGTTTCCGACAGGGCGAAAAACTGTTTTTT.

V gene TRBV3-1 (or the pseudogene TRBV3-2) combines with J gene TRBJ1-1, with D possibly matching TRBD1 (6 bases). Per the germline V gene, CDR1 is LGHDT and CDR2 is YNNKEL (reference sequence). CDR3 length: 12 amino acids. Trimming pared 0 bases from V and 7 bases from J, leaving 6 bases between. CDR3 loop: CASSQETGEAFF. CDR3 nucleotides: TGTGCCAGCAGCCAAGAGACAGGTGAAGCTTTCTTT.

The rearrangement joins TRBV28 to TRBJ1-2, with TRBD1 matching 8 bases. The CDR3 totals 15 residues. The V gene's germline CDR1 is MDHEN and CDR2 SYDVKM. V shed 11 bases, J shed 1 base, and the junction held 12 bases outside the gene matches. CDR3 in amino acids: CAVRQGRFFNYGYTF. DNA for the CDR3: TGTGCCGTCCGACAGGGGCGATTCTTTAACTATGGCTACACCTTC.

A word on this clone: Other DNA sequences within the sample encode an identical CDR3. This chain joins TRBV5-1 and TRBJ1-1; 8 positions agree with TRBD1. CDR1 and CDR2 (germline): SGHRS, YFSETQ. CDR3 length equals 15 residues. With V trimmed by 2 bases and J by 0 bases, 3 bases remained unmatched. This CDR3 is CASSLRTGMNTEAFF. DNA of the CDR3: TGCGCCAGCAGCTTAAGGACAGGGATGAACACTGAAGCTTTCTTT.

Written as DNA, the CDR3 is TGCGCCAGCAGCTCAGAAGGTAGCTTTAATGAGCAGTTCTTC. Its protein is CASSSEGSFNEQFF. This chain links TRBV5-1 with TRBJ2-1; no clear D gene. The CDR3 is made up of 14 amino acids. The V and J ends lost 3 bases and 7 bases respectively, with 14 bases between them. Germline CDR1 SGHRS, CDR2 YFSETQ.